Listed below are T cell receptor beta chains from one sample, sequenced in a study of T cells after yellow fever vaccination. TCRdb re-derived calls from the 5' RACE reads in MiXCR, one entry per CDR3 protein. The repertoire holds about 340,000 distinct CDR3 sequences, with roughly 8.7% as singletons. Here the sequenced sample was PBMCs, taken on the day of the first yellow fever vaccination. The receptor set was obtained from a man aged 18 to 30 who received the YFV17D yellow fever vaccine. Each CDR3 is given with its conserved first and last residue. The D gene is left open where the match is weak. Rows give clone size only sometimes, using once, few, many, or a class for an expanded clone.

CASSLAGGSTDTQYF	TGTGCCAGCAGCTTAGCGGGGGGCAGCACAGATACGCAGTATTTT	15	TRBJ2-3	TRBV5-5	many	TRBD2
CSARDIRDLAGETQYF	TGCAGTGCTAGAGATATTCGGGATTTAGCGGGCGAGACCCAGTACTTC	16	TRBJ2-5	TRBV20-1	-	TRBD2
CASSLAAGQGHEQYF	TGTGCCAGCAGCTTGGCCGCGGGTCAGGGGCACGAGCAGTACTTC	15	TRBJ2-7	TRBV5-5	few	-
CASSAFQRGAYNEQFF	TGTGCCAGCAGCGCTTTTCAGCGGGGGGCCTACAATGAGCAGTTCTTC	16	TRBJ2-1	TRBV9	few	TRBD2
CASSQDLRGDQETQYF	TGCGCCAGCAGCCAAGATCTCCGGGGGGACCAAGAGACCCAGTACTTC	16	TRBJ2-5	TRBV4-3	many	TRBD2
CASSPDRGYNEQFF	TGTGCCAGCAGCCCCGACAGGGGATACAATGAGCAGTTCTTC	14	TRBJ2-1	TRBV7-6	few	TRBD1
CASSPPWGTEAFF	TGTGCCAGCAGCCCTCCCTGGGGGACTGAAGCTTTCTTT	13	TRBJ1-1	TRBV12-3/TRBV12-4	few	-
CASSLDIDTGNTIYF	TGTGCCAGCAGTTTAGACATCGATACTGGAAACACCATATATTTT	15	TRBJ1-3	TRBV12-3/TRBV12-4	few	-
CAISESGGDTGTDNEKLFF	TGTGCCATCAGTGAGTCCGGGGGGGATACCGGGACAGACAATGAAAAACTGTTTTTT	19	TRBJ1-4	TRBV10-3	few	TRBD1
CSVEEPGLIDYEQYF	TGCAGCGTTGAGGAACCGGGACTGATTGACTACGAGCAGTACTTC	15	TRBJ2-7	TRBV29-1	-	-
CASSEGGPAGWDEQYF	TGTGCCAGCAGTGAAGGAGGCCCAGCGGGGTGGGACGAGCAGTACTTC	16	TRBJ2-7	TRBV25-1	many	TRBD2
CSASLTLEGDVYTF	TGCAGTGCTAGTCTTACCCTTGAGGGGGACGTCTACACCTTC	14	TRBJ1-2	TRBV20-1	many	-
CSARGQAEGDYGYTF	TGCAGCGCCCGAGGACAGGCCGAGGGGGACTATGGCTACACCTTC	15	TRBJ1-2	TRBV29-1	few	TRBD1
CASKGLAGGLEQFF	TGTGCCAGTAAAGGACTAGCGGGGGGGCTCGAGCAGTTCTTC	14	TRBJ2-1	TRBV12-3/TRBV12-4	many	TRBD2
CASSVEPGGTGELFF	TGTGCCAGCAGCGTAGAGCCAGGGGGCACCGGGGAGCTGTTTTTT	15	TRBJ2-2	TRBV9	-	TRBD1